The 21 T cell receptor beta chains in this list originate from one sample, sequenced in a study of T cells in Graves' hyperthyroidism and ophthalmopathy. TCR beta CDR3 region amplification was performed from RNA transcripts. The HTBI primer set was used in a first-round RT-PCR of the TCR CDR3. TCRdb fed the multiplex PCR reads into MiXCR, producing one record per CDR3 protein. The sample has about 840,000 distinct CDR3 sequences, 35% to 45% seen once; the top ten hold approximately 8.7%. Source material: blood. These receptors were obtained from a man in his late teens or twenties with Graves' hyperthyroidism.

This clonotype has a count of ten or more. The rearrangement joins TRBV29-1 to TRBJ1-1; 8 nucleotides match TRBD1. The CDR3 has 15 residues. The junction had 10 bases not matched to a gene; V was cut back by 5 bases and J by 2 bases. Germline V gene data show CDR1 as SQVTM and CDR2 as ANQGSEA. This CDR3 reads CSVQDRAVFNTEAFF. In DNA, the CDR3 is TGCAGCGTTCAGGACAGGGCCGTTTTTAACACTGAAGCTTTCTTT.

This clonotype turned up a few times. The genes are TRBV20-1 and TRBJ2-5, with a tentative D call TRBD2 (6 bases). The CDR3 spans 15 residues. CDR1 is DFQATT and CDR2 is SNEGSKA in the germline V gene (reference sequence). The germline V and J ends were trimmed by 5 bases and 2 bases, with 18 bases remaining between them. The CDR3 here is CSAGLTRGLQETQYF. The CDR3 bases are TGCAGTGCTGGATTAACGCGGGGCCTACAAGAGACCCAGTACTTC.

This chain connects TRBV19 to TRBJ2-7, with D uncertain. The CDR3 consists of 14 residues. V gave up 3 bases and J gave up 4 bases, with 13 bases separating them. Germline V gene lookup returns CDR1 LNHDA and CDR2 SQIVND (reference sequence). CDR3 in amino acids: CASSMKQATYEQYF. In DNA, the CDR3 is TGTGCCAGTAGTATGAAGCAGGCTACTTACGAGCAGTACTTC.

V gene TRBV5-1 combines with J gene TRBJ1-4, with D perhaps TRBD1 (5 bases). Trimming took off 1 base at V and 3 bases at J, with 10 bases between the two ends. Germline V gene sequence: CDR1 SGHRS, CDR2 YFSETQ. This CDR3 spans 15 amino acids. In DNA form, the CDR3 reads TGCGCCAGCAGCTTGACGGGGCCATCTAATGAAAAACTGTTTTTT. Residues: CASSLTGPSNEKLFF.

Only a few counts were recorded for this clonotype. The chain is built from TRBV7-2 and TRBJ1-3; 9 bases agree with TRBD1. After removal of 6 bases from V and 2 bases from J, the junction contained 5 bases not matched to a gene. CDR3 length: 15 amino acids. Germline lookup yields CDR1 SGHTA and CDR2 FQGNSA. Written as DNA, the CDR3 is TGTGCCAGCAGTCCACAGGGGGCTGCTGGAAACACCATATATTTT. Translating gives CASSPQGAAGNTIYF.

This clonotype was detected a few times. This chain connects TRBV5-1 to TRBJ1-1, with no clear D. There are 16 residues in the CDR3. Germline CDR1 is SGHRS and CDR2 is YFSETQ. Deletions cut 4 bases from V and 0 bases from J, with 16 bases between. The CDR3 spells CASSLDPRALNTEAFF. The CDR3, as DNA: TGCGCCAGCAGCCTGGACCCCCGGGCCCTGAACACTGAAGCTTTCTTT.

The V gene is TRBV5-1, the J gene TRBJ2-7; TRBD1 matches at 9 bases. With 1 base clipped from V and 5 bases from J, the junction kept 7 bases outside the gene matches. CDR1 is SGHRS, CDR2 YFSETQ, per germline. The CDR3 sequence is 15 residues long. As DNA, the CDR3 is TGCGCCAGCAGCTTGAACGGACAGGGGACCCACGAGCAGTACTTC. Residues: CASSLNGQGTHEQYF. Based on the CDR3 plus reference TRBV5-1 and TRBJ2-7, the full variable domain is KAGVTQTPRYLIKTRGQQVTLSCSPISGHRSVSWYQQTPGQGLQFLFEYFSETQRNKGNFPGRFSGRQFSNSRSEMNVSTLELGDSALYLCASSLNGQGTHEQYFGPGTRLTVT.

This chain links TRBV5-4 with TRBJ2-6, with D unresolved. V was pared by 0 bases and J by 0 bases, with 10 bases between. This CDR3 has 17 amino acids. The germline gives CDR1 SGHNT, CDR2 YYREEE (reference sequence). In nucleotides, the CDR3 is TGTGCCAGCAGCTTGGCCCCGATCAGCTCTGGGGCCAACGTCCTGACTTTC. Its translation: CASSLAPISSGANVLTF.

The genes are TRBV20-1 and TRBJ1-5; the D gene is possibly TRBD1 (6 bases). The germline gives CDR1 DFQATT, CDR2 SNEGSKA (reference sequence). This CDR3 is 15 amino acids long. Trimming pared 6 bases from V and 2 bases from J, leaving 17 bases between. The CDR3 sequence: CSAETGPSGNQPQHF. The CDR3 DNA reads TGCAGTGCCGAGACAGGCCCCAGCGGCAATCAGCCCCAGCATTTT.

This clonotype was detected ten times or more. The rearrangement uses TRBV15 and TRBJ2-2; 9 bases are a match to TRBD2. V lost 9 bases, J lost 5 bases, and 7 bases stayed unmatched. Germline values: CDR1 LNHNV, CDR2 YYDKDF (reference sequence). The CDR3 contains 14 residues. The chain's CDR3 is CATRLAGRTGELFF. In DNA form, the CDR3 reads TGTGCCACGAGGCTAGCGGGAAGGACCGGGGAGCTGTTTTTT.

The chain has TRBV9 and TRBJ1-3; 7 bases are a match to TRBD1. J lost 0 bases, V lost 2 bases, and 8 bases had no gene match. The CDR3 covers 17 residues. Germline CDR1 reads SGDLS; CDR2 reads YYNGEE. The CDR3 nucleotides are TGTGCCAGCAGCGTCCAGCGACAGGGTTTCTCTGGAAACACCATATATTTT. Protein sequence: CASSVQRQGFSGNTIYF.

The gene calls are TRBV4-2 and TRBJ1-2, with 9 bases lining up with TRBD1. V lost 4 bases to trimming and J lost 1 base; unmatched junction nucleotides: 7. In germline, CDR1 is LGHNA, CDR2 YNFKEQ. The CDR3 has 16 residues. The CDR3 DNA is TGTGCCAGCAGCCCGTGGACAGGGGCCATTAACTATGGCTACACCTTC. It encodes CASSPWTGAINYGYTF.

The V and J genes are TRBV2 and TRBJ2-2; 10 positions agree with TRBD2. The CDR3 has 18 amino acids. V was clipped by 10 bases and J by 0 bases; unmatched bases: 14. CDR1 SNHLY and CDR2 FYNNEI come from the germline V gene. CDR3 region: CATVSGGPKNANTGELFF. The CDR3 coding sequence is TGTGCCACCGTTAGCGGGGGGCCTAAAAACGCGAACACCGGGGAGCTGTTTTTT.

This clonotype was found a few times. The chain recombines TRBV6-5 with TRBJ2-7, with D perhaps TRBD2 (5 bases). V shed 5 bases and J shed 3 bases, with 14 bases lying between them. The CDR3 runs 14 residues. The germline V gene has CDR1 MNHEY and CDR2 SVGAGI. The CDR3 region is CASSPSLGDYEQYF. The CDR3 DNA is TGTGCCAGCAGTCCTAGCCTAGGAGACTACGAGCAGTACTTC.

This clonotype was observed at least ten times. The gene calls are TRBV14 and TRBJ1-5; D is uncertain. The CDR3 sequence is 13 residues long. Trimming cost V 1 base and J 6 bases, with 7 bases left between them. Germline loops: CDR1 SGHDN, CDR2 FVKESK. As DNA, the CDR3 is TGTGCCAGCAGCCAAGGGGCCCGTCAGCCCCAGCATTTT. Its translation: CASSQGARQPQHF.

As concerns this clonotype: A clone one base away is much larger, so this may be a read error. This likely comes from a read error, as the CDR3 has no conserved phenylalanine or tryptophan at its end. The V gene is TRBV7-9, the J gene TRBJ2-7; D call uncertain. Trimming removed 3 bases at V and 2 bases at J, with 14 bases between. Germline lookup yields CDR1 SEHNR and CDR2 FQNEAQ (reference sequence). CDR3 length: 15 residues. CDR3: CASSFGPQAAYEQYL. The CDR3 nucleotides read TGTGCCAGCAGCTTCGGCCCCCAGGCGGCCTACGAGCAGTACCTC.

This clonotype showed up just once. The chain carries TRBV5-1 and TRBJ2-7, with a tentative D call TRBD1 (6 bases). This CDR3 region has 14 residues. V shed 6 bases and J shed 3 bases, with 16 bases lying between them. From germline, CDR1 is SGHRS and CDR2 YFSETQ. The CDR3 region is CASKGQGPIYEQYF. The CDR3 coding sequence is TGCGCCAGCAAGGGGCAGGGGCCCATCTACGAGCAGTACTTC. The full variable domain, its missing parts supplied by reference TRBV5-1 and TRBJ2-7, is KAGVTQTPRYLIKTRGQQVTLSCSPISGHRSVSWYQQTPGQGLQFLFEYFSETQRNKGNFPGRFSGRQFSNSRSEMNVSTLELGDSALYLCASKGQGPIYEQYFGPGTRLTVT.

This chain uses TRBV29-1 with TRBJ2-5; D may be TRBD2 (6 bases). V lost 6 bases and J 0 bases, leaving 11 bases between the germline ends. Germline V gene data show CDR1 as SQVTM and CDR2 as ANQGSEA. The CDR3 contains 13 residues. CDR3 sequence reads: CSVCGGYQETQYF. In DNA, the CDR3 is TGCAGCGTCTGTGGGGGGTACCAAGAGACCCAGTACTTC.

The chain's CDR3 is CATREDLIAGLRGETQYF. The CDR3 region has the DNA TGTGCCACCCGTGAGGACCTTATAGCGGGTCTGAGAGGAGAGACCCAGTACTTC. This chain links TRBV15 with TRBJ2-5; TRBD2 aligns across 7 bases. CDR1 and CDR2 (germline): LNHNV, YYDKDF (reference sequence). The CDR3 is 18 residues long. V lost 8 bases and J lost 4; bases outside the gene matches: 22.

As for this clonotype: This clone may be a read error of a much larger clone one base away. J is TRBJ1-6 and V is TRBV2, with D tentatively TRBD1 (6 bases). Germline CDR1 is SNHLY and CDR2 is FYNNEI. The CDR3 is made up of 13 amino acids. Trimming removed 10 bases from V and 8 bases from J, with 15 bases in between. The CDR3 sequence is CANKGGGDSPLHF. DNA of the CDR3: TGTGCCAACAAAGGGGGTGGGGATTCACCCCTCCACTTT. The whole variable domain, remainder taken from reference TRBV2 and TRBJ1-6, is EPEVTQTPSHQVTQMGQEVILRCVPISNHLYFYWYRQILGQKVEFLVSFYNNEISEKSEIFDDQFSVERPDGSNFTLKIRSTKLEDSAMYFCANKGGGDSPLHFGNGTRLTVT.

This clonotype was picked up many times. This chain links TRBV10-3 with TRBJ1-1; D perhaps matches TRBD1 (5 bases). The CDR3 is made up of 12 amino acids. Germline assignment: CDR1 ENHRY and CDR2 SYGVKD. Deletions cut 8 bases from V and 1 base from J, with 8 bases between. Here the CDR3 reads CAIGGTNTEAFF. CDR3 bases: TGTGCCATCGGGGGGACGAACACTGAAGCTTTCTTT.